In this sample, the clone carrying this TCR beta chain turned up a few times. The antigen is not known. This CDR3 has 15 amino acids. CDR1 SGHTA and CDR2 FQGNSA come from the germline V gene. The V end lost 4 bases, the J end lost 0 bases, and 10 bases lay between the germline ends. These data come from a study of cytomegalovirus exposure and HLA in healthy donors. Findings and caveats of the study: Later, TCR association rates were found to vary by HLA locus, highest for DRB1 and lowest for HLA-C. CMV serostatus was the sole immune exposure information available.

The PCR employed 60 Vbeta primers together with 13 Jbeta primers. In the study's own analysis: There were 80 million or so unique TCR beta chains by a later count, and about 12 million of them were shared. Sequencing was performed with immunoSEQ multiplex PCR; in TCRdb, only in-frame clones are kept and a portion is missing. That table gives V, J and clone size, and the DNA gave D and trimming. The table includes about 99,000 clones, around 60% detected once. Input material: PBMCs. V and J are TRBV7-2 and TRBJ1-3, with D uncertain. This clonotype was obtained from a woman in her fifties or sixties in good health and CMV-seronegative. This chain's CDR3 is CASSSRISSGNTIYF. In DNA, the CDR3 is TGTGCCAGCAGCTCCAGGATCTCCTCTGGAAACACCATATATTTT.